What follows are 24 T cell receptor beta chains derived from one specimen sequenced in a study of T cell responses to AZD1222 COVID-19 vaccine. Using immunoSEQ multiplex PCR, the repertoire was profiled, and TCRdb retains in-frame clones only, with some absent. Of about 160,000 clones listed, 88% are singletons. The sample in question was peripheral blood, obtained 28 days after the second AZD1222 dose. These receptors were collected from an adult who received the AZD1222 COVID-19 vaccine.

The chain combines TRBV18 with TRBJ2-7; D unclear. Germline V lookup: CDR1 KGHSH, CDR2 LQKENI. There are 13 residues in the CDR3. V lost 6 bases to trimming and J lost 1 base, with 10 bases between them. The CDR3 protein is CASSLGRSYEQYF. CDR3 DNA: TGTGCCAGCTCCCTCGGTAGGTCCTACGAGCAGTACTTC.

The chain is built from TRBV7-2 and TRBJ2-4; D is possibly TRBD2 (5 bases). Germline V gives CDR1 SGHTA, CDR2 FQGNSA. The CDR3 sequence is 12 residues long. The V end lost 10 bases, the J end lost 4 bases, and 11 bases lay between the germline ends. The chain's CDR3 is CAIRTGKNIQYF. The DNA for the CDR3 is TGTGCCATCCGGACGGGAAAAAACATTCAGTACTTC.

The chain has TRBV19 and TRBJ1-5; D gene uncertain. The CDR3 length is 15 residues. Trimming removed 6 bases from V and 0 bases from J, with 12 bases in between. Germline V gives CDR1 LNHDA, CDR2 SQIVND (reference sequence). CDR3: CASSDRLYSNQPQHF. CDR3 coding DNA: TGTGCCAGTAGCGATAGACTTTATAGCAATCAGCCCCAGCATTTT.

The sample holds many counts of this clone. The rearrangement joins TRBV4-3 to TRBJ2-7; TRBD1 matches at 7 bases. This CDR3 region has 13 residues. Per the germline V gene, CDR1 is LGHNA and CDR2 is YSLEER. V gave up 2 bases and J gave up 5 bases; unmatched junction bases: 3. The DNA of the CDR3 is TGCGCCAGCAGCCAAAGACAGGGAGACGAGCAGTACTTC. It specifies CASSQRQGDEQYF.

The genes are TRBV2 and TRBJ1-5; possibly TRBD1 for D (5 bases). From germline, CDR1 is SNHLY and CDR2 FYNNEI. The germline V and J ends were trimmed by 7 bases and 3 bases, with 10 bases remaining between them. CDR3 length: 13 residues. Here the CDR3 DNA reads TGTGCCAGCACTAGGGGCCCCAATCAGCCCCAGCATTTT. Translation gives CASTRGPNQPQHF. Supplemented by reference TRBV2 and TRBJ1-5, the full variable domain reads EPEVTQTPSHQVTQMGQEVILRCVPISNHLYFYWYRQILGQKVEFLVSFYNNEISEKSEIFDDQFSVERPDGSNFTLKIRSTKLEDSAMYFCASTRGPNQPQHFGDGTRLSIL.

The V call is TRBV4-2, the J call TRBJ2-7; 11 bases are shared with TRBD2. Germline trimming cut 0 bases from V and 10 bases from J; bases unmatched to any gene: 5. Germline V gene data show CDR1 as LGHNA and CDR2 as YNFKEQ. This CDR3 comprises 14 residues. CDR3 in amino acids: CASSQENLAGGQYF. The DNA for the CDR3 is TGTGCCAGCAGCCAAGAAAATCTAGCGGGGGGACAGTACTTC.

V usage is TRBV4-3 and J usage is TRBJ2-3; 9 bases align to TRBD2. Unmatched junction bases numbered 6, after V lost 0 bases and J lost 2 bases. Germline V gene data show CDR1 as LGHNA and CDR2 as YSLEER. This CDR3 comprises 17 residues. CDR3 in amino acids: CASSQDGGLAPTDTQYF. The CDR3 bases are TGCGCCAGCAGCCAAGATGGGGGACTAGCACCCACAGATACGCAGTATTTT.

This chain links TRBV7-9 with TRBJ1-2; D unclear. The V end lost 3 bases, the J end lost 3 bases, and 5 bases lay between the germline ends. The CDR3 is 12 residues long. Germline CDR1 and CDR2: SEHNR and FQNEAQ (reference sequence). CDR3 sequence (DNA): TGTGCCAGCAGCTTTACAGACTATGGCTACACCTTC. It translates to CASSFTDYGYTF. Full variable domain (outside the CDR3, taken from reference TRBV7-9 and TRBJ1-2): DTGVSQNPRHKITKRGQNVTFRCDPISEHNRLYWYRQTLGQGPEFLTYFQNEAQLEKSRLLSDRFSAERPKGSFSTLEIQRTEQGDSAMYLCASSFTDYGYTFGSGTRLTVV.

CDR3 amino acids: CASRKNYGYTF. CDR3 sequence (DNA): TGTGCCAGCAGGAAGAACTATGGCTACACCTTC. The J gene is TRBJ1-2, the V gene TRBV27; D remains unclear. There are 11 residues in the CDR3. The germline V and J ends were trimmed by 6 bases and 2 bases, with 4 bases remaining between them. Germline loops: CDR1 MNHEY, CDR2 SMNVEV (reference sequence).

A few counts support this clone. The V and J genes are TRBV6-5 and TRBJ2-2; D is uncertain. Trimming pared 2 bases from V and 7 bases from J, leaving 5 bases between. This CDR3 has 12 residues. Germline CDR1 is MNHEY and CDR2 is SVGAGI. CDR3 bases: TGTGCCAGCAGTTACATAGGCGGGGAGCTGTTTTTT. Residues: CASSYIGGELFF.

This chain joins TRBV18 and TRBJ2-5; perhaps D is TRBD1 or TRBD2 (5 bases each). Germline V gene data show CDR1 as KGHSH and CDR2 as LQKENI. CDR3 length: 14 amino acids. V lost 5 bases and J lost 5, with 15 bases in between. The CDR3 sequence: CASSVSGRGETQYF. The CDR3 region has the DNA TGTGCCAGCTCAGTCTCGGGACGAGGGGAGACCCAGTACTTC.

This sequence joins TRBV19 and TRBJ1-5; no clear D. V lost 2 bases and J lost 0, with 5 bases in between. CDR1 LNHDA and CDR2 SQIVND come from the germline V gene (reference sequence). The CDR3 has 14 residues. CDR3 DNA sequence: TGTGCCAGTAGTATACAACATAGCAATCAGCCCCAGCATTTT. Translating gives CASSIQHSNQPQHF. The full variable domain, completed using reference TRBV19 and TRBJ1-5, is DGGITQSPKYLFRKEGQNVTLSCEQNLNHDAMYWYRQDPGQGLRLIYYSQIVNDFQKGDIAEGYSVSREKKESFPLTVTSAQKNPTAFYLCASSIQHSNQPQHFGDGTRLSIL.

This chain links TRBV4-1 with TRBJ1-1; possibly TRBD1 for D (6 bases). CDR3 length: 14 amino acids. Trimming pared 2 bases from V and 2 bases from J, leaving 9 bases between. The germline gives CDR1 MGHRA, CDR2 YSYEKL. The chain's CDR3 is CASSQNRENTEAFF. The CDR3 bases are TGCGCCAGCAGCCAAAACAGGGAAAACACTGAAGCTTTCTTT.

The genes are TRBV27 and TRBJ2-7; the D gene is possibly TRBD1 (5 bases). V was shortened by 4 bases and J by 2 bases, with 9 bases between the two germline ends. Germline assignment: CDR1 MNHEY and CDR2 SMNVEV (reference sequence). This CDR3 has 13 amino acids. In nucleotides, the CDR3 is TGTGCCAGCAGTTCGGACATAACCTACGAGCAGTACTTC. The encoded protein is CASSSDITYEQYF.

This chain joins TRBV30 and TRBJ1-5, with a weak D call TRBD1 (5 bases). CDR3 length equals 16 residues. Trimming removed 2 bases from V and 4 bases from J, with 18 bases in between. Germline V gene data show CDR1 as GTSNPN and CDR2 as SVGIG (reference sequence). CDR3 sequence (DNA): TGTGCCTGGAGTCCGGGGGGGGTCCTTAGTAATCAGCCCCAGCATTTT. It encodes CAWSPGGVLSNQPQHF. Full variable domain (rest looked up from reference TRBV30 and TRBJ1-5): SQTIHQWPATLVQPVGSPLSLECTVEGTSNPNLYWYRQAAGRGLQLLFYSVGIGQISSEVPQNLSASRPQDRQFILSSKKLLLSDSGFYLCAWSPGGVLSNQPQHFGDGTRLSIL.

The genes are TRBV27 and TRBJ1-1; the match to TRBD1 covers 7 bases. Per germline, CDR1 MNHEY and CDR2 SMNVEV (reference sequence). The CDR3 has 13 amino acids. Trimming took 5 bases from V and 7 from J; bases not matched to a gene: 7. The CDR3 DNA sequence: TGTGCCAGCAGTGAGTCAACAGGGGATGAAGCTTTCTTT. It translates to CASSESTGDEAFF.

The chain uses TRBV19 and TRBJ1-2, with 11 bases that match TRBD1. V lost 5 bases to trimming and J lost 3 bases; unmatched junction nucleotides: 5. The CDR3 loop spans 15 amino acids. The germline V gene encodes CDR1 LNHDA and CDR2 SQIVND (reference sequence). The CDR3 here is CASSYTGQGDYGYTF. The CDR3 nucleotides are TGTGCCAGTAGTTACACGGGACAGGGGGACTATGGCTACACCTTC.

V usage is TRBV4-1 and J usage is TRBJ2-1; D remains ambiguous. The V and J ends lost 6 bases and 7 bases respectively, with 13 bases between them. The CDR3 runs to 13 residues. The germline V gene encodes CDR1 MGHRA and CDR2 YSYEKL. CDR3 residues: CASSQLGYNEQFF. The CDR3 coding sequence is TGCGCCAGCAGTCAATTGGGGTATAATGAGCAGTTCTTC.

The chain links TRBV7-2 to TRBJ2-7; D is undetermined. The germline V and J ends were trimmed by 1 base and 0 bases, with 10 bases remaining between them. The CDR3 length is 15 residues. Germline-derived CDR1 and CDR2 are SGHTA and FQGNSA. Here the CDR3 DNA reads TGTGCCAGCAGCTTAGAGGCTTTCCCCTCCTACGAGCAGTACTTC. Protein product: CASSLEAFPSYEQYF.

The J gene is TRBJ2-7, the V gene TRBV2, with TRBD2 as a possible D gene (5 bases). This CDR3 region has 12 residues. The V and J ends lost 7 bases and 6 bases respectively, with 13 bases between them. Per the germline V gene, CDR1 is SNHLY and CDR2 is FYNNEI. CDR3 amino acids: CASTSGGLEQYF. The CDR3 bases are TGTGCCAGCACGTCAGGAGGCCTCGAGCAGTACTTC. Together with reference TRBV2 and TRBJ2-7, the CDR3 gives the full variable domain: EPEVTQTPSHQVTQMGQEVILRCVPISNHLYFYWYRQILGQKVEFLVSFYNNEISEKSEIFDDQFSVERPDGSNFTLKIRSTKLEDSAMYFCASTSGGLEQYFGPGTRLTVT.

The J gene is TRBJ2-1, the V gene TRBV20-1; TRBD1 agrees at 8 bases. V dropped 8 bases and J dropped 10; count of bases not matched to a gene: 7. Germline loops: CDR1 DFQATT, CDR2 SNEGSKA (reference sequence). The CDR3 runs 11 residues. The CDR3 DNA sequence: TGCAGTACAGGACAGGGCCGCGAGCAGTTCTTC. Translation: CSTGQGREQFF.

V is TRBV29-1 and J is TRBJ1-2; D is undetermined. Germline loops: CDR1 SQVTM, CDR2 ANQGSEA. The V gene lost 4 bases and the J gene lost 8 bases, with 11 bases spanning the gap. The CDR3 contains 11 residues. CDR3 sequence (DNA): TGCAGCGTTGGGTCGGGAATGGGCTACACCTTC. Amino acid sequence: CSVGSGMGYTF.

Only one count was recorded for this clone. The V and J genes are TRBV7-9 and TRBJ2-3, with 9 bases that match TRBD1. V was clipped by 4 bases and J by 8 bases; unmatched bases: 10. The CDR3 covers 15 residues. Germline values: CDR1 SEHNR, CDR2 FQNEAQ (reference sequence). CDR3 in amino acids: CASSSSGQGVATQYF. DNA for the CDR3: TGTGCCAGCAGCTCCTCGGGACAGGGAGTCGCTACGCAGTATTTT.

The rearrangement joins TRBV6-2 or TRBV6-3 to TRBJ2-7, with D perhaps matching TRBD1 (6 bases). Trimming pared 5 bases from V and 5 bases from J, leaving 13 bases between. CDR1 is MNHEY, CDR2 SVGEGT, per germline. CDR3 length: 13 amino acids. DNA of the CDR3: TGTGCCAGCAGTCCGGACAGATTAAACGAGCAGTACTTC. This sequence encodes CASSPDRLNEQYF.